This T cell receptor beta chain was sequenced during a study of T cells in localized non-small cell lung cancer. Libraries were prepared by immunoSEQ multiplex PCR; TCRdb keeps only in-frame clonotypes and omits some of them. Among tens of thousands of clones, more than 65% were seen once, and the ten largest hold 17%. Germline V lookup: CDR1 SGHTA, CDR2 FQGNSA. This CDR3 comprises 14 residues. V lost 3 bases to trimming and J lost 2 bases, with 7 bases between them. General study points: Median detection of top 100 tumor clones in adjacent lung was around 59 clones. It remains possible that heterogeneity exists, since only one tumor region was sequenced.

This clone was seen only once. Its antigen is not identified. The chain is built from TRBV7-2 and TRBJ2-2; D is unresolved. Source: peripheral blood, taken before any cancer treatment. The sequence was collected from a male donor older than 55 with stage III squamous cell lung carcinoma. In nucleotides, the CDR3 is TGTGCCAGCAGCTTTGGTCTTAACACCGGGGAGCTGTTTTTT. Translated: CASSFGLNTGELFF.